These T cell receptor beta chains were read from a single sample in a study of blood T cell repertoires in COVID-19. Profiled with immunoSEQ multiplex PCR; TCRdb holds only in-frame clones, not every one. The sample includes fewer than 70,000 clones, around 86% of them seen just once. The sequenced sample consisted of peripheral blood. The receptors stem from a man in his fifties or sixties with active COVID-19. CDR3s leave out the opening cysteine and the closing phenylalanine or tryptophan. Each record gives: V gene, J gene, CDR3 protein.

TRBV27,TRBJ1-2,ASSPSRGPYGYT
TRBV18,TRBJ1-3,ASSQQGSGNTIY
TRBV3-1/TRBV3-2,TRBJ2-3,ASSRTGVTDTQY
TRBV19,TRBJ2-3,ASSYPDNTDTQY
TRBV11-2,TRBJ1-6,ASSLSTGNSPLH
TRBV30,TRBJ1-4,AWSASTGKNEKLF
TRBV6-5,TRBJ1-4,ASSFTGANEKLF
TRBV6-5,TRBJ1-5,ASSQTGEQPQH
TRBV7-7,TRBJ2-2,ASSLAGHHTGELF
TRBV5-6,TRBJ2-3,ASSGLPGGGTDTQY
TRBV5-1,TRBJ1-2,ASYQMGGSNYGYT
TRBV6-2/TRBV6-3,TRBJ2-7,ASSPGYRPGQNNEQY
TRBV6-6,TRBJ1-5,ASSYSDIAQPQH
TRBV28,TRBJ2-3,ASSPHLAGVTDTQY
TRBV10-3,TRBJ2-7,AISSRTGTGGYEQY
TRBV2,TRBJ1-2,ASSVERGPGYT
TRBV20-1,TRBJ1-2,SPGQADGYT
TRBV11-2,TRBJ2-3,ASSRGGAGGYTDTQY
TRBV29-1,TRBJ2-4,SVEDLRGKNIQY
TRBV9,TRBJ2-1,ASSVGLGLAGVGEQF
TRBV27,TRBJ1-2,ASSSHGQENYGYT
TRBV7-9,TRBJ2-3,ASSQTRSDTQY
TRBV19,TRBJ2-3,ASSWGLAGADTQY
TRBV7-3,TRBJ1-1,ASSPGTAQPRDTEAF
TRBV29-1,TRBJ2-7,SATGQSTYEQY
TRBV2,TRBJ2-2,ASSASGTGELF
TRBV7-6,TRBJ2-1,ASSLSGDRYNEQF
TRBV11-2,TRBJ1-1,ASRTSRGGEAF